This TCR beta chain was sequenced during a study of metastatic and nonmetastatic thyroid tumors. No treatment had been given to any patient before thyroid surgery. In its sample, this clone was seen many times. V lost 1 base and J lost 11, with 15 bases in between. From germline, CDR1 is SEHNR and CDR2 FQNEAQ (reference sequence). The CDR3 loop spans 15 amino acids. Per the original data handling: Across clinicopathological groups, CDR3 differences served as the basis for building a distant-metastasis classifier for papillary thyroid cancer. MiXCR re-clonotyped the PCR reads for TCRdb. The V and J calls, along with clone size, are taken from TCRdb and not from the paper's own processing. The data show tens of thousands of clones, with less than 20% seen just once and 25% to 30% held by the top ten.

The V gene is TRBV7-9, the J gene TRBJ1-6, with D hard to call. The origin of this receptor is a female donor with papillary thyroid cancer or a benign thyroid nodule (not recorded which). Some clones in this sample may be carry-over from other donors' samples. Sequenced input: blood. CDR3 nucleotides: TGTGCCAGCAGCTTAGTATTCGAGGCGCTGACACCCCTCCACTTT. Residues: CASSLVFEALTPLHF.